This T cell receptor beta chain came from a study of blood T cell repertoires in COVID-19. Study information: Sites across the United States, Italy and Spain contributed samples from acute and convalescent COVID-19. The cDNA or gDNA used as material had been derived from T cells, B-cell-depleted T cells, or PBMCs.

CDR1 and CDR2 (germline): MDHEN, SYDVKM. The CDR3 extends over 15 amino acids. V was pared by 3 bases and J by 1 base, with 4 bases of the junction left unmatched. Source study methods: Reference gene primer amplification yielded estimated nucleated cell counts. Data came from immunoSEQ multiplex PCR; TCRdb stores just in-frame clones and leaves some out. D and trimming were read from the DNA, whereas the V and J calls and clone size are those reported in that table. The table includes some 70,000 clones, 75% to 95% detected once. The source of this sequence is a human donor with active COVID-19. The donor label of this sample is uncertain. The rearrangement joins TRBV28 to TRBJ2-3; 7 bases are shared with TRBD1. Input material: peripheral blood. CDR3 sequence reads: CASSFPTGGTDTQYF. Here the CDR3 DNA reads TGTGCCAGCAGTTTTCCCACAGGGGGCACAGATACGCAGTATTTT.